These 16 T cell receptor beta chains were all obtained from the same sample, sequenced in a study of blood T cell repertoires in COVID-19. Only in-frame clones appear in the TCRdb table, and some are missing; sequencing was by immunoSEQ multiplex PCR. The table includes about 180,000 clones, roughly nine tenths detected once. The source material was peripheral blood. The source is a man younger than 35 who had recovered from COVID-19.

V is TRBV7-2 and J is TRBJ2-3, with D perhaps TRBD2 (5 bases). Trimming took off 1 base at V and 0 bases at J, with 8 bases between the two ends. This CDR3 is built from 15 residues. CDR1 and CDR2 (germline): SGHTA, FQGNSA. CDR3: CASSLDGVSTDTQYF. The CDR3 DNA follows: TGTGCCAGCAGCTTAGACGGGGTTAGCACAGATACGCAGTATTTT.

This clone was detected only a few times. The chain is built from TRBV20-1 and TRBJ2-1; a possible D gene is TRBD1 (5 bases). Germline-derived CDR1 and CDR2 are DFQATT and SNEGSKA (reference sequence). There are 10 residues in the CDR3. The CDR3, as DNA: TGCAGCTACAGGTACAATGAGCAGTTCTTC. It yields the protein CSYRYNEQFF.

The gene calls are TRBV6-5 and TRBJ2-2; D perhaps matches TRBD2 (5 bases). The CDR3 is 12 residues long. CDR1 is MNHEY and CDR2 is SVGAGI in the germline V gene. With 7 bases removed from V and 6 bases from J, the gap between germline ends came to 9 bases. CDR3 nucleotide sequence: TGTGCCAGCACCTACGGGGCCGGGGAGCTGTTTTTT. Amino acids: CASTYGAGELFF.

This chain links TRBV5-1 with TRBJ1-4; 7 bases are shared with TRBD1. The CDR3 totals 15 residues. Unmatched junction bases numbered 6, after V lost 0 bases and J lost 7 bases. Germline-derived CDR1 and CDR2 are SGHRS and YFSETQ. The CDR3 DNA is TGCGCCAGCAGCTTGGGACAGGGCCGGGGTGAAAAACTGTTTTTT. Its protein product is CASSLGQGRGEKLFF.

The genes are TRBV6-5 and TRBJ2-7; 10 bases line up with TRBD2. J was trimmed by 4 bases and V by 6 bases; bases with no gene match: 9. The germline V gene has CDR1 MNHEY and CDR2 SVGAGI. The CDR3 is 15 residues long. The CDR3 reads CASRPSSGGIYEQYF. Here the CDR3 DNA reads TGTGCCAGCAGGCCCTCTAGCGGGGGCATATACGAGCAGTACTTC.

The V and J genes are TRBV4-1 and TRBJ1-5; D gene uncertain. There are 16 residues in the CDR3. Germline lookup yields CDR1 MGHRA and CDR2 YSYEKL. With 3 bases removed from V and 6 bases from J, the gap between germline ends came to 18 bases. The CDR3 is CASSHSGVRPGQPQHF. The DNA for the CDR3 is TGCGCCAGCAGCCATTCTGGAGTTCGCCCCGGTCAGCCCCAGCATTTT.

This sequence joins TRBV7-2 and TRBJ2-7; no firm D call. The CDR3 extends over 12 amino acids. Germline V gene data show CDR1 as SGHTA and CDR2 as FQGNSA. V was shortened by 4 bases and J by 4 bases, with 8 bases between the two germline ends. Written as DNA, the CDR3 is TGTGCCAGCAGCTCCCCCAGGTACGAGCAGTACTTC. It yields the protein CASSSPRYEQYF.

This clone has only one observation. The chain links TRBV4-3 to TRBJ1-4; D is ambiguous. Germline V gives CDR1 LGHNA, CDR2 YSLEER. CDR3 length: 13 amino acids. The germline V and J ends were trimmed by 3 bases and 6 bases, with 8 bases remaining between them. CDR3 protein: CASSQRVDEKLFF. As DNA, the CDR3 is TGCGCCAGCAGCCAGAGGGTTGATGAAAAACTGTTTTTT.

The chain is built from TRBV6-5 and TRBJ1-1, with D possibly being TRBD1 (5 bases). Trimming left V 2 bases short and J 4 bases short, with 8 bases between. Germline lookup yields CDR1 MNHEY and CDR2 SVGAGI. CDR3 length equals 13 residues. The chain's CDR3 is CASSYRGRTEAFF. For the CDR3, the DNA is TGTGCCAGCAGTTACAGGGGTCGCACTGAAGCTTTCTTT.

This clone was observed a handful of times. The rearrangement joins TRBV10-3 to TRBJ2-7; TRBD2 agrees at 9 bases. Trimming at V came to 8 bases and at J to 6 bases, leaving 8 bases not matched to a gene. Germline V gives CDR1 ENHRY, CDR2 SYGVKD. The CDR3 runs 13 residues. This CDR3 reads CAIEAGGGVEQYF. As DNA, the CDR3 is TGTGCCATCGAAGCGGGAGGAGGCGTCGAGCAGTACTTC.

The rearrangement links TRBV29-1 to TRBJ1-1; TRBD1 is a possible D gene (5 bases). V was clipped by 8 bases and J by 1 base, with 11 bases between them. This CDR3 has 12 residues. Looked up from germline, CDR1 is SQVTM and CDR2 is ANQGSEA. Here the CDR3 DNA reads TGCAGCTTCCTGGGGCAGAACACTGAAGCTTTCTTT. The encoded protein is CSFLGQNTEAFF.

Only one count was recorded for this clone. The V call is TRBV6-5, the J call TRBJ1-2, with 9 bases fitting TRBD1. V lost 6 bases and J lost 8; bases outside the gene matches: 4. This CDR3 comprises 12 residues. Per the germline V gene, CDR1 is MNHEY and CDR2 is SVGAGI. The CDR3 region has the DNA TGTGCCAGCAGAACAGGGGGCTGGGGCTACACCTTC. Translated: CASRTGGWGYTF.

The rearrangement uses TRBV7-8 and TRBJ2-3; TRBD1 is a possible D gene (6 bases). The CDR3 contains 16 residues. V lost 1 base, J lost 3 bases, and 14 bases lay in between. From germline, CDR1 is SGHVS and CDR2 FQNEAQ. DNA of the CDR3: TGTGCCAGCAGCTTAGTAGGGACATCGGTAACAGATACGCAGTATTTT. Its translation is CASSLVGTSVTDTQYF.

V and J are TRBV2 and TRBJ1-2, with TRBD1 identical over 10 bases. Germline loops: CDR1 SNHLY, CDR2 FYNNEI. Trimming removed 0 bases from V and 4 bases from J; junction bases left unmatched: 5. The CDR3 is made up of 16 amino acids. The CDR3 nucleotides read TGTGCCAGCAGTGAAGCAGGGACAGGGGTTGGCTATGGCTACACCTTC. It encodes CASSEAGTGVGYGYTF. The whole variable domain, filled in from reference TRBV2 and TRBJ1-2, reads EPEVTQTPSHQVTQMGQEVILRCVPISNHLYFYWYRQILGQKVEFLVSFYNNEISEKSEIFDDQFSVERPDGSNFTLKIRSTKLEDSAMYFCASSEAGTGVGYGYTFGSGTRLTVV.

The rearrangement uses TRBV27 and TRBJ2-3; the match to TRBD2 covers 7 bases. V dropped 3 bases and J dropped 4; count of bases not matched to a gene: 7. CDR1 is MNHEY and CDR2 is SMNVEV in the germline V gene (reference sequence). This CDR3 is built from 15 residues. CDR3 nucleotides: TGTGCCAGCAGTTTTGGGGGGGGGATCTCAGATACGCAGTATTTT. Translated, it gives CASSFGGGISDTQYF.

J is TRBJ1-5 and V is TRBV5-1; D gene uncertain. Deletions cut 7 bases from V and 4 bases from J, with 21 bases between. This CDR3 contains 16 residues. The germline CDR1 and CDR2 sequences are SGHRS and YFSETQ. The CDR3 DNA sequence: TGCGCCAGCCCGCCCAGGAGGGCATTTGGGAATCAGCCCCAGCATTTT. Protein product: CASPPRRAFGNQPQHF.